Reported below is one TCR beta chain. As yet, its antigen is unknown. TCRdb's table, derived via immunoSEQ multiplex PCR, lists solely in-frame clones and lacks some. The sample has approximately 120,000 clones; about 90% are singletons. This record comes from a study of T cell responses to AZD1222 COVID-19 vaccine. Regarding the study as a whole: The sample set comprised mostly white British donors with more females, and clonal diversity was possibly underestimated. Spike-specific TCRs gained breadth and depth after people received two AZD1222 doses. Reportedly, nearly half the spike-specific TCRs target unmutated variant regions.

Between the trimmed V and J ends, which lost 9 bases and 5 bases, there was a span of 26 bases. CDR3 length equals 16 residues. Germline lookup yields CDR1 MRHNA and CDR2 SNTAGT. The chain has TRBV6-4 and TRBJ2-7; TRBD1 or TRBD2 may be the D gene (7 bases each). The material was peripheral blood, obtained on day 0 of AZD1222 vaccination. The receptor's source is an adult in good health. Here the CDR3 DNA reads TGTGCCAGTTCCTGGGGGAGGGGGCAGTTATTACACGAGCAGTACTTC. This encodes CASSWGRGQLLHEQYF.